The 27 T cell receptor beta chains below come from one sample, sequenced in a study of cytomegalovirus exposure and HLA in healthy donors. It was with 60 Vbeta and 13 Jbeta primers that the PCR ran. The protocol was immunoSEQ multiplex PCR, while the TCRdb copy is restricted to in-frame clones and leaves out a portion. This table holds 110,000 to 150,000 clones, 65% to 80% found once. Sample: PBMCs. The origin of the receptors is a man aged 25 to 40 in good health and CMV-seronegative.

The rearrangement uses TRBV19 and TRBJ2-1; 11 bases agree with TRBD1. CDR1 is LNHDA, CDR2 SQIVND, per germline (reference sequence). V was pared by 7 bases and J by 12 bases, with 11 bases of the junction left unmatched. The CDR3 loop spans 14 amino acids. CDR3 in amino acids: CASTPGTGGLGQFF. The CDR3 DNA is TGTGCCAGTACCCCCGGGACAGGGGGACTTGGGCAGTTCTTC.

The J gene is TRBJ1-1, the V gene TRBV5-6; no firm D call. V gave up 2 bases and J gave up 1 base, with 6 bases separating them. The CDR3 spans 13 residues. Germline V gene sequence: CDR1 SGHDT, CDR2 YYEEEE. The CDR3 DNA is TGTGCCAGCAGCTTAGCACGGAACACTGAAGCTTTCTTT. Translating it yields CASSLARNTEAFF.

The chain combines TRBV5-8 with TRBJ2-7; 9 bases agree with TRBD2. With V trimmed by 3 bases and J by 3 bases, 10 bases remained unmatched. From germline, CDR1 is SGHTS and CDR2 YDEGEE. The CDR3 is 16 residues long. The CDR3 sequence: CASSSPLAGTDYEQYF. CDR3 in DNA: TGTGCCAGCAGCTCCCCTCTAGCGGGAACCGACTACGAGCAGTACTTC. The full variable domain, in which reference TRBV5-8 and TRBJ2-7 provide the parts outside the CDR3, is EAGVTQSPTHLIKTRGQQATLRCSPISGHTSVYWYQQALGLGLQFLLWYDEGEERNRGNFPPRFSGRQFPNYSSELNVNALELEDSALYLCASSSPLAGTDYEQYFGPGTRLTVT.

This clone was found a few times. This sequence joins TRBV9 and TRBJ1-2; possible D gene TRBD1, 5 bases. This CDR3 spans 17 amino acids. V shed 7 bases and J shed 4 bases, with 26 bases lying between them. Looked up from germline, CDR1 is SGDLS and CDR2 is YYNGEE. CDR3 nucleotides: TGTGCCAGCTCGAAATTAGACCCGGGGGGGGAGAGCTATGGCTACACCTTC. Translating gives CASSKLDPGGESYGYTF.

This chain connects TRBV10-2 to TRBJ2-7, with 10 bases fitting TRBD1. Per germline, CDR1 WSHSY and CDR2 SAAADI. J gave up 2 bases and V 2 bases, and 3 bases lay outside the gene matches. This CDR3 has 15 residues. CDR3 protein: CASSERTGGPYEQYF. DNA of the CDR3: TGCGCCAGCAGTGAGAGGACAGGGGGTCCCTACGAGCAGTACTTC.

The sample holds a few counts of this clone. This sequence joins TRBV6-1 and TRBJ1-3, with D possibly TRBD1 on 6 matching bases. The germline gives CDR1 MNHNS, CDR2 SASEGT. This CDR3 region has 15 residues. With 8 bases removed from V and 0 bases from J, the gap between germline ends came to 14 bases. Here the CDR3 reads CASSLQGGSGNTIYF. DNA for the CDR3: TGTGCCAGCTCTCTACAGGGCGGCTCTGGAAACACCATATATTTT.

This clone has only a few counts. The chain joins TRBV12-1 to TRBJ1-3. TRBV12-1 has pseudogene status. The CDR3 length is 17 residues. CDR3 in amino acids: CASSFGGRDPSGNTIYF. Here the CDR3 DNA reads TGTGCCAGCAGCTTTGGCGGGCGGGACCCCTCTGGAAACACCATATATTTT.

This chain connects TRBV20-1 to TRBJ1-1; D gene ambiguous. V shed 0 bases and J shed 4 bases, with 3 bases lying between them. Germline-derived CDR1 and CDR2 are DFQATT and SNEGSKA (reference sequence). CDR3 length equals 11 residues. CDR3 protein: CSARDSTEAFF. The DNA for the CDR3 is TGCAGTGCTAGAGATAGCACTGAAGCTTTCTTT.

The chain has TRBV4-2 and TRBJ2-6, with D possibly matching TRBD1 (5 bases). CDR3 length equals 17 residues. V was pared by 1 base and J by 1 base, with 11 bases between. Germline-derived CDR1 and CDR2 are LGHNA and YNFKEQ. CDR3 nucleotide sequence: TGTGCCAGCAGCCAAGGTGAGACAGTGTCTGGGGCCAACGTCCTGACTTTC. Translated, it gives CASSQGETVSGANVLTF.

The V and J genes are TRBV15 and TRBJ2-3; D is unresolved. In germline, CDR1 is LNHNV, CDR2 YYDKDF (reference sequence). The CDR3 runs 13 residues. The V end lost 0 bases, the J end lost 3 bases, and 4 bases lay between the germline ends. CDR3 in amino acids: CATSRDVTDTQYF. The CDR3 DNA sequence: TGTGCCACCAGCAGAGATGTAACAGATACGCAGTATTTT.

The chain has TRBV28 and TRBJ1-2; no definite D call. Germline assignment: CDR1 MDHEN and CDR2 SYDVKM. V shed 4 bases and J shed 2 bases, with 8 bases lying between them. The CDR3 totals 13 residues. In DNA form, the CDR3 reads TGTGCCAGCAGTTGGGCAGAGAACTATGGCTACACCTTC. Its translation: CASSWAENYGYTF.

This clone was seen once. The V gene is TRBV2, the J gene TRBJ1-5, with D perhaps matching TRBD1 (6 bases). The CDR3 spans 15 residues. Germline CDR1 SNHLY, CDR2 FYNNEI. V lost 3 bases to trimming and J lost 7 bases, with 16 bases between them. The CDR3 nucleotides read TGTGCCAGCAGTGATTTACAGGGAGGGGCACAGCCCCAGCATTTT. It is translated as CASSDLQGGAQPQHF.

This sequence joins TRBV29-1 and TRBJ2-5; tentative D call: TRBD1 (6 bases). The CDR3 is 16 amino acids. Germline CDR1 is SQVTM and CDR2 is ANQGSEA. V lost 0 bases and J lost 0, with 14 bases in between. The CDR3 nucleotides are TGCAGCGTTGAAGAGGTGGCAGGGGAGTACCAAGAGACCCAGTACTTC. Translated, it gives CSVEEVAGEYQETQYF.

The CDR3: CASSSQGVLYGYTF. The CDR3 DNA reads TGTGCCAGCAGTTCCCAGGGGGTTCTCTATGGCTACACCTTC. The rearrangement joins TRBV6-5 to TRBJ1-2; TRBD1 matches at 7 bases. Trimming removed 4 bases from V and 4 bases from J; junction bases left unmatched: 6. The CDR3 covers 14 residues. From germline, CDR1 is MNHEY and CDR2 SVGAGI.

The chain recombines TRBV5-4 with TRBJ2-6, with D possibly TRBD2 on 5 matching bases. V was shortened by 4 bases and J by 3 bases, with 17 bases between the two germline ends. Germline V CDR1 and CDR2: SGHNT, YYREEE (reference sequence). This CDR3 is built from 17 residues. The CDR3: CASSLPGVRVGANVLTF. The CDR3 DNA is TGTGCCAGCAGCCTCCCCGGGGTTAGGGTTGGGGCCAACGTCCTGACTTTC.

The chain carries TRBV18 and TRBJ2-4; 8 bases line up with TRBD1. After removal of 3 bases from V and 0 bases from J, the junction contained 7 bases not matched to a gene. CDR1 is KGHSH and CDR2 is LQKENI in the germline V gene. This CDR3 region has 17 residues. The CDR3 protein is CASSPGQGPLAKNIQYF. CDR3 DNA sequence: TGTGCCAGCTCACCCGGACAGGGCCCCCTAGCCAAAAACATTCAGTACTTC.

The chain has TRBV2 and TRBJ2-7, with a possible D match to TRBD1 (5 bases). CDR3 length: 15 residues. V was shortened by 3 bases and J by 2 bases, with 14 bases between the two germline ends. Germline V gene data show CDR1 as SNHLY and CDR2 as FYNNEI. The chain's CDR3 is CASSEGPKGTYEQYF. As DNA, the CDR3 is TGTGCCAGCAGTGAGGGTCCTAAGGGGACCTACGAGCAGTACTTC.

In this sample, this clone turned up a few times. The rearrangement uses TRBV6-6 and TRBJ2-1; the D gene is possibly TRBD1 (6 bases). The CDR3 contains 14 residues. Trimming took 6 bases from V and 7 from J, leaving 16 bases between them. Germline V CDR1 and CDR2: MNHNY, SVGAGI (reference sequence). The CDR3 region has the DNA TGTGCCAGCAGCTATACAGACAGGAAAAATGAGCAGTTCTTC. Amino acid sequence: CASSYTDRKNEQFF.

For this clone: Other DNA sequences in this specimen translate into the identical CDR3. The V gene is TRBV28, the J gene TRBJ1-3; D not certain. There are 15 residues in the CDR3. Trimming left V 6 bases short and J 4 bases short, with 16 bases between. CDR1 and CDR2 from the germline V gene are MDHEN and SYDVKM. CDR3 DNA sequence: TGTGCCAGCAGCTTTGGTCCTGAGCGAGGAAACACCATATATTTT. Translated, it gives CASSFGPERGNTIYF.

The chain carries TRBV2 and TRBJ2-1; TRBD1 matches 7 bases. CDR3 length equals 14 residues. Trimming took 6 bases from V and 9 from J; bases not matched to a gene: 11. CDR1 and CDR2 (germline): SNHLY, FYNNEI. CDR3 residues: CASSPGQARGEQFF. In DNA, the CDR3 is TGTGCCAGCAGCCCCGGACAGGCCCGCGGTGAGCAGTTCTTC.

The chain has TRBV5-6 and TRBJ1-5; 9 positions agree with TRBD1. This CDR3 is built from 16 residues. Losses at the gene ends were 2 bases for V and 2 bases for J; bases not matched to a gene: 5. Germline values: CDR1 SGHDT, CDR2 YYEEEE. CDR3 bases: TGTGCCAGCAGCTTTTTCCGGGACAGGGGCAATCAGCCCCAGCATTTT. Its translation: CASSFFRDRGNQPQHF.

V is TRBV2 and J is TRBJ1-6; 7 bases line up with TRBD1. The CDR3 is 16 amino acids. V lost 3 bases to trimming and J lost 2 bases; unmatched junction nucleotides: 4. Germline V gene data show CDR1 as SNHLY and CDR2 as FYNNEI. In DNA, the CDR3 is TGTGCCAGCAGTGACCGGGACAGCCCCTATAATTCACCCCTCCACTTT. Translated: CASSDRDSPYNSPLHF.

V and J are TRBV29-1 and TRBJ2-1, with 11 bases matching TRBD2. The CDR3 has 15 amino acids. The germline gives CDR1 SQVTM, CDR2 ANQGSEA. V gave up 5 bases and J gave up 5 bases; unmatched junction bases: 8. CDR3 DNA: TGCAGCGTTCGTCCAAGGACTAGCGGGCACAATGAGCAGTTCTTC. As protein: CSVRPRTSGHNEQFF.

The CDR3 protein is CASSSRPRRNTGELFF. CDR3 coding DNA: TGTGCCAGTAGTTCCAGGCCCAGGCGGAACACCGGGGAGCTGTTTTTT. The chain carries TRBV19 and TRBJ2-2; D remains ambiguous. The CDR3 is made up of 16 amino acids. The germline V and J ends were trimmed by 5 bases and 1 base, with 14 bases remaining between them. From germline, CDR1 is LNHDA and CDR2 SQIVND (reference sequence). The whole variable domain, remainder taken from reference TRBV19 and TRBJ2-2, is DGGITQSPKYLFRKEGQNVTLSCEQNLNHDAMYWYRQDPGQGLRLIYYSQIVNDFQKGDIAEGYSVSREKKESFPLTVTSAQKNPTAFYLCASSSRPRRNTGELFFGEGSRLTVL.

Here the CDR3 DNA reads TGCAGCGCAAGAATGGACAGGAACACCGGGGAGCTGTTTTTT. As protein: CSARMDRNTGELFF. The V gene is TRBV29-1, the J gene TRBJ2-2, with a tentative D call TRBD1 (6 bases). Per germline, CDR1 SQVTM and CDR2 ANQGSEA. The CDR3 is made up of 14 amino acids. V lost 7 bases and J 1 base, leaving 13 bases between the germline ends.

The chain carries TRBV2 and TRBJ1-2, with 7 bases aligning to TRBD1. The CDR3 spans 14 residues. V was pared by 4 bases and J by 2 bases, with 4 bases of the junction left unmatched. Germline V gives CDR1 SNHLY, CDR2 FYNNEI. In nucleotides, the CDR3 is TGTGCCAGCAGTGTGACAGGGACCAACTATGGCTACACCTTC. Protein sequence: CASSVTGTNYGYTF. The whole variable domain, remainder taken from reference TRBV2 and TRBJ1-2, is EPEVTQTPSHQVTQMGQEVILRCVPISNHLYFYWYRQILGQKVEFLVSFYNNEISEKSEIFDDQFSVERPDGSNFTLKIRSTKLEDSAMYFCASSVTGTNYGYTFGSGTRLTVV.

The DNA for the CDR3 is TGTGCCAGCAGTGACGGACTGGGGGGCTACACCTTC. Its protein is CASSDGLGGYTF. This rearrangement joins TRBV28 to TRBJ1-2, with D uncertain. Germline CDR1 is MDHEN and CDR2 is SYDVKM. This CDR3 comprises 12 residues. Trimming pared 5 bases from V and 8 bases from J, leaving 12 bases between.